This TCR beta chain was captured in a study of lymphopenia after photon versus proton radiotherapy. The germline V and J ends were trimmed by 7 bases and 4 bases, with 19 bases remaining between them. CDR3 length: 15 amino acids. Germline V gene data show CDR1 as KGHSH and CDR2 as LQKENI. General observations from the study: Proton therapy kept repertoires fairly stable, unlike photons, which gained effector/memory cells. Survival link was tested only in deceased patients; proton benefit remains a possibility. Post-nadir diversity loss with photons came from oligoclonal expansion, particularly CD8+ Temra cells.

This table comes from immunoSEQ multiplex PCR, and its TCRdb copy is limited to in-frame clones, with some not included. The profile covers 150,000 or so clones, with less than 90% appearing a single time and about 4.7% taken by the ten largest. Of note for this clone: The target antigen is unknown.

The source material was peripheral blood, sampled from a patient treated with photon-based radiotherapy. The source is a man over 45 with gastric cancer. The chain joins TRBV18 to TRBJ1-2, with D perhaps matching TRBD1 (5 bases). Here the CDR3 DNA reads TGTGCCAGCTTCTTGGCCGGGACGGCTCTCTATGGCTACACCTTC. Protein sequence: CASFLAGTALYGYTF.